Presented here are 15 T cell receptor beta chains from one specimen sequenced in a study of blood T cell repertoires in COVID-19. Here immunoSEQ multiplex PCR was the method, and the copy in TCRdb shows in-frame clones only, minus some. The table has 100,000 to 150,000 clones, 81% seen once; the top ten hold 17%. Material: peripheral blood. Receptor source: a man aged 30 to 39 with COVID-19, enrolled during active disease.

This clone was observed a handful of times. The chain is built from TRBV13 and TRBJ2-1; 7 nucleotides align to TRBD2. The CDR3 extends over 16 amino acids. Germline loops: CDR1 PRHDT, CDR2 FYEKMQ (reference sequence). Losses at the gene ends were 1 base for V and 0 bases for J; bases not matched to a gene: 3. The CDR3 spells CASSLEGLSSYNEQFF. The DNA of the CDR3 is TGTGCCAGCAGCTTAGAGGGACTAAGCTCCTACAATGAGCAGTTCTTC.

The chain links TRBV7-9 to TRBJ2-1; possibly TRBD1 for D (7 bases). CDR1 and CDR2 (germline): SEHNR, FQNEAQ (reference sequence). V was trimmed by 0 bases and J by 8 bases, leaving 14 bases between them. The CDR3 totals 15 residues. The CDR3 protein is CASSLAGQGGDEQFF. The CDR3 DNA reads TGTGCCAGCAGCTTAGCTGGCCAGGGGGGTGATGAGCAGTTCTTC.

The CDR3 spells CASSTGQVSYEQYF. The CDR3 DNA follows: TGTGCCAGTAGTACTGGACAGGTGAGCTACGAGCAGTACTTC. The gene calls are TRBV19 and TRBJ2-7, with 7 bases aligning to TRBD1. V lost 4 bases and J lost 3; bases outside the gene matches: 6. The germline gives CDR1 LNHDA, CDR2 SQIVND (reference sequence). This CDR3 spans 14 amino acids.

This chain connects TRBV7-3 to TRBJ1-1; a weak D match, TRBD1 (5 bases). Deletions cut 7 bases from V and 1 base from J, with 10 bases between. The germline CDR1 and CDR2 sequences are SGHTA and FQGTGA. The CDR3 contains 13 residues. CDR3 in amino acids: CASILGQNTEAFF. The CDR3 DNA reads TGTGCCAGCATCCTCGGACAGAACACTGAAGCTTTCTTT.

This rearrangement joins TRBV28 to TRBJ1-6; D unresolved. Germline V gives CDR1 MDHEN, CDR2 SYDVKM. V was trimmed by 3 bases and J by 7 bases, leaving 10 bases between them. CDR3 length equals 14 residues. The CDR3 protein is CASSFFSENSPLHF. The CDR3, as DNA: TGTGCCAGCAGTTTTTTCTCCGAGAATTCACCCCTCCACTTT.

DNA of the CDR3: TGTGCCAGCACCTTAGGGAGCTCCTATAATTCACCCCTCCACTTT. It yields the protein CASTLGSSYNSPLHF. This rearrangement joins TRBV6-6 to TRBJ1-6; D gene ambiguous. The germline CDR1 and CDR2 sequences are MNHNY and SVGAGI (reference sequence). Between the trimmed V and J ends, which lost 7 bases and 0 bases, there was a span of 10 bases. This CDR3 is built from 15 residues.

CDR3 sequence: CASSLGLATFTDTQYF. The CDR3 bases are TGCGCCAGCAGCTTGGGACTAGCGACGTTCACAGATACGCAGTATTTT. The chain uses TRBV5-1 and TRBJ2-3; 8 bases are shared with TRBD2. The CDR3 is 16 residues long. The ends lost 0 bases at V and 2 bases at J; junction bases unmatched: 5. Germline values: CDR1 SGHRS, CDR2 YFSETQ.

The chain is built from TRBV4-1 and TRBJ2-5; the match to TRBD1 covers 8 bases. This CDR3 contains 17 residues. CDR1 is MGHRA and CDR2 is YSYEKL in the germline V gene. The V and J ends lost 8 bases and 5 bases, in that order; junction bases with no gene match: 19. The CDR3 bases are TGCGCCAGCGCAGTTCGAGACAGGGGACAACTCTGGGAGACCCAGTACTTC. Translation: CASAVRDRGQLWETQYF.

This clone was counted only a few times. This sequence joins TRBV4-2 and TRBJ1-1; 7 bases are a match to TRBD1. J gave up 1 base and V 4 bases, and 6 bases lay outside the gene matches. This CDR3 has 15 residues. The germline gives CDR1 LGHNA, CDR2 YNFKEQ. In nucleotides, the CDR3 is TGTGCCAGCAGCCCAACCGGGACAGAGAACACTGAAGCTTTCTTT. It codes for CASSPTGTENTEAFF.

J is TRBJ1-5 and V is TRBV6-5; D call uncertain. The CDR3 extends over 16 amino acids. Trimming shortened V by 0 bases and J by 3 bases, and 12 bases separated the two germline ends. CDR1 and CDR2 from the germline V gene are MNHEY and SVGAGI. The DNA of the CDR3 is TGTGCCAGCAGTTACTCGACACCAGAATACAATCAGCCCCAGCATTTT. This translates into CASSYSTPEYNQPQHF.

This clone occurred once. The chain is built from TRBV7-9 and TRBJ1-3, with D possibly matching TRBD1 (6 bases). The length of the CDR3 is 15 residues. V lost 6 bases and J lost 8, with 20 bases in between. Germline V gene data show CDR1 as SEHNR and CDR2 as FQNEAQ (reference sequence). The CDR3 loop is CASSFLQGERDTIYF. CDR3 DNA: TGTGCCAGCAGTTTCCTACAGGGTGAAAGGGACACCATATATTTT.

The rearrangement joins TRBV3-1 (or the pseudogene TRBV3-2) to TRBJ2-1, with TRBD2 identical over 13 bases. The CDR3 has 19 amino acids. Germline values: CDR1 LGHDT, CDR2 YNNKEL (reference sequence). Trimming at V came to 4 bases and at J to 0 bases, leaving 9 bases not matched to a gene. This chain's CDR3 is CASSRPWTSGGPSYNEQFF. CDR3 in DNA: TGTGCCAGCAGCCGGCCCTGGACTAGCGGGGGACCCTCCTACAATGAGCAGTTCTTC.

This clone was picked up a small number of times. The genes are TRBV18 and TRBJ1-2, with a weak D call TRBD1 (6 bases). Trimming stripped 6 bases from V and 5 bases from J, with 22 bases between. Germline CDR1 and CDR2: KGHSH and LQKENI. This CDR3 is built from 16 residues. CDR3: CASSSTDTGFGYGYTF. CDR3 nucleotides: TGTGCCAGCTCCTCAACCGACACAGGGTTCGGTTATGGCTACACCTTC.

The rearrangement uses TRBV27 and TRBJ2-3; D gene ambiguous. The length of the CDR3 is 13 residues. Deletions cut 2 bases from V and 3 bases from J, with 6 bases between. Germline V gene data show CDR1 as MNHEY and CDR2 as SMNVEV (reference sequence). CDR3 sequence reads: CASSLVLTDTQYF. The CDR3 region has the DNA TGTGCCAGCAGTTTAGTCTTAACAGATACGCAGTATTTT.

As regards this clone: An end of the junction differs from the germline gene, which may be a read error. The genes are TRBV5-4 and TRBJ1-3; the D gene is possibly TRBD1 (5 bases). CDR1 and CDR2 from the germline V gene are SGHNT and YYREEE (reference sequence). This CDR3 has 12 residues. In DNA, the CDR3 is TGTGCCAGCAGCTTGGTTCCAGGGCAGATTAAATTT. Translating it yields CASSLVPGQIKF.